The rows below give T cell receptor beta chains drawn from one sample of a study of long-term antiretroviral therapy in people with HIV. The data were produced by immunoSEQ multiplex PCR, yet TCRdb's version contains in-frame clones alone and is incomplete. Altogether 35,000 to 45,000 clones are present, 75% to 90% being singletons, with the ten largest covering less than 8%. This material consisted of unsorted PBMCs, taken 1 year after starting antiretroviral therapy. All receptors derive from a man younger than 35 with HIV. Each CDR3 is given with its conserved first and last residue. D genes are given only for firm matches. The size entry is marked missing in some rows and otherwise reads once, few, many or a size class.

j_call d_call v_call clone_size cdr3_nt cdr3_aa
TRBJ1-2 - TRBV4-1 - TGCGCCAGCAGCCAAGATGTCGGGACACCCGAATTAAACTATGGCTACACCTTC CASSQDVGTPELNYGYTF
TRBJ2-6 - TRBV5-4 - TGTGCCAGCAGCGAAGGCGCTGGGGCCAACGTCCTGACTTTC CASSEGAGANVLTF
TRBJ2-1 TRBD2 TRBV27 - TGTGCCAGCAGTTTAGGGGTAGCGGGAGTGTACAATGAGCAGTTCTTC CASSLGVAGVYNEQFF
TRBJ1-1 - TRBV27 - TGTGCCAGCAGTTTAAGCGGGTTGGGCGCAGCTTTCTTT CASSLSGLGAAFF
TRBJ1-2 TRBD1 TRBV5-6 - TGTGCCAGCAGCCCACAGGGGAACTATGGCTACACCTTC CASSPQGNYGYTF
TRBJ2-7 TRBD1 TRBV7-9 - TGTGCCAGCAGCTGGGGACAGCCTACGGAGCAGTACTTC CASSWGQPTEQYF
TRBJ1-1 - TRBV4-3 - TGCGCCAGCAGCCAAGCGAGTACGGACCCCGGTGAAGCTTTCTTT CASSQASTDPGEAFF
TRBJ2-3 TRBD1 TRBV7-2 - TGTGCCAGCAGCCTACCTGGACAGGGATTCACAGATACGCAGTATTTT CASSLPGQGFTDTQYF
TRBJ1-2 - TRBV9 - TGTGCCAGCAGCGTAGTTAGCGGGGGCCAATCTAACTATGGCTACACCTTC CASSVVSGGQSNYGYTF
TRBJ2-2 - TRBV6-4 - TGTGCCAGCAGTGACGTTTGGCAGGGTAACACCGGGGAGCTGTTTTTT CASSDVWQGNTGELFF
TRBJ1-5 TRBD1 TRBV6-5 - TGTGCCAGCAGTTCTTCCGGGACAGGGAGTCGTCAGCCCCAGCATTTT CASSSSGTGSRQPQHF
TRBJ1-2 TRBD1 TRBV25-1 - TGTGCCAGCAGCCAAAGCGGACAGGGTGCCTATGGCTACACCTTC CASSQSGQGAYGYTF
TRBJ1-5 TRBD1 TRBV5-4 - TGTGCCAGCAGCGCCTCGACAGGGCCCTATAGCAATCAGCCCCAGCATTTT CASSASTGPYSNQPQHF
TRBJ1-2 - TRBV28 - TGTGCCAGCAGTCTTGTAAACTATGGCTACACCTTC CASSLVNYGYTF
TRBJ1-3 - TRBV29-1 - TGCAGCGTTGAACGGCACACCATATATTTT CSVERHTIYF
TRBJ2-1 - TRBV27 - TGTGCCAGCAGTTTAGTCTGGTCCGCCAATGAGCAGTTCTTC CASSLVWSANEQFF
TRBJ1-1 - TRBV27 - TGTGCCAGCAGTTTCGCGTCTTTGTGGGGGGCGGGCACTGAAGCTTTCTTT CASSFASLWGAGTEAFF
TRBJ2-7 - TRBV29-1 few TGCAGCGTTCAGTGGACCACCTACGAGCAGTACTTC CSVQWTTYEQYF
TRBJ2-7 TRBD2 TRBV6-5 few TGTGCCAGCCGGGGGGTATGGGCCAACGAGCAGTACTTC CASRGVWANEQYF
TRBJ1-2 TRBD1 TRBV7-9 - TGTGCCAGCAGCCTGGGACAGGGTAACGGCTACACCTTC CASSLGQGNGYTF
TRBJ1-1 - TRBV20-1 - TGCAGTGCTAGCCTTACTGAAGCTTTCTTT CSASLTEAFF
TRBJ2-7 - TRBV28 - TGTGCCAGCAGTTTAAACAGATTGGACCTGAACGGCTACGAGCAGTACTTC CASSLNRLDLNGYEQYF
TRBJ1-4 - TRBV15 - TGTGCCACCAGCAGGCCTACCCAGGGGTTGGGTGAAAAACTGTTTTTT CATSRPTQGLGEKLFF
TRBJ2-7 TRBD2 TRBV7-2 - TGTGCCAGCAGCTCCGATCCGTCTAGCGGGAGGGAAGGCGAGCAGTACTTC CASSSDPSSGREGEQYF
TRBJ2-7 - TRBV4-3 - TGCGCCAGCAGCCAAGGGCCAGGGAACGAGCAGTACTTC CASSQGPGNEQYF